The entry that follows covers one TCR beta chain sequence. This clone was seen a single time. What antigen it recognizes has not been identified. No per-base quality is available; no much larger clone lies one base away. The data originate from a study of shared clonotypes between healthy human individuals (dated by TCRdb to 2018 to 2021). Background for the entire study: Three men and a couple of women, aged 18 to 49 years, made up the cohort. To estimate repertoire size and how much clonotype sharing occurs between individuals, the study deeply sequenced the blood TCR repertoires of roughly 5 healthy adults. Per donor, three plates each were used for CD4 naive and CD4 memory, two for CD8 naive, and one for CD8 memory. Between about 0.94 and 8.9 billion PBMCs per donor were obtained by leukapheresis. To increase sequencing depth and limit assay-specific biases, different laboratories used diverse techniques to prepare libraries and sequence TCR repertoires. Study-wide conclusions, independent of this receptor: Based on pairwise subsampling, the degree of clonotype sharing among donors was expected to be affected by sequencing depth. Across several donors, approximately 5% of naive CD4, around 3.3% of naive CD8, approximately 2.5% of memory CD4, and about 0.4% of memory CD8 clonotypes were shared. Rarefaction of sorted-subset datasets indicated incomplete sequencing despite the large sequencing depth. Only blood was sampled, and tissue TCR repertoires likely differ from those in blood. Because the study included a small number of donors, the genetic and exposure-history diversity represented was limited. Compared with non-shared clonotypes, the clonotypes found in all four sorted-subset donors had higher generation probabilities. Naive subsets generally had larger estimated clonotype richness than memory subsets did.

CDR1 and CDR2, looked up from the germline V gene, are SGHAT and FQNNGV. Measured from the cysteine to the phenylalanine, the CDR3 is 16 residues long. The retained sequence is limited to the CDR3, 48 bases, with the frame set at the first base. For this chain, trimming is 0 bases at the V end and 5 bases at the J end, and the number of junction bases without a gene match is 9. Donors were healthy HIV-negative adults with no recently reported acute infections or vaccinations. All donors were Caucasian adults living in Nashville, Tennessee, USA. Magnetic negative selection was used to enrich CD4+ T cells, after which naive cells were positively selected on CD45RA and the negative fraction became the memory subset. Blood was collected by leukapheresis, and PBMCs were isolated by Ficoll-Histopaque density gradient centrifugation and then cryopreserved in liquid nitrogen vapor phase. Purity and quantity of every magnetically sorted T cell population were checked by analytical flow cytometry. Genomic DNA was isolated from every sorted fraction and measured by UV absorbance on a Nanodrop 2000c.

Using the deep immunoSEQ assay, multiplex PCR amplified TCR CDR3 regions from genomic DNA. Genomic DNA extracted from each cell subset was distributed evenly over all wells of several immunoSEQ 96-well plates, and each plate served as one replicate. Each replicate PCR for sorted subsets received around 200 ng genomic DNA, equal to roughly 29,000 T cell genomes. Purified libraries were quantified with a Qubit 3.0 fluorometer, sized on a Bioanalyzer 2100, and re-quantified with the KAPA Library Quantification kit. A separate single-read 150-cycle Illumina NextSeq 550 flow cell was used to sequence each immunoSEQ 96-well plate. Per the original workflow: Because the immunoSEQ output held only junctional sequences and lacked quality scores, the filtering could not match the filtering applied to full-length reads. Sequences were annotated with PyIR, a Python wrapper for IgBLAST v1.9, and V/J genes and CDR3 were assigned using IMGT germline references. Reads were filtered out if the reads had weak V/J assignments (E-value above 1e-6), no CDR3, stop codons, out-of-frame junctions, or ambiguous translated residues. V3J clonotypes were defined as sequences sharing the same inferred V gene, J gene, and CDR3 amino acid sequence. To compute the percentage overlap between repertoires, the number of shared unique clonotypes was divided by the size of the smaller repertoire. Repertoire richness was assessed with RTK rarefaction, the Chao1 estimator, and Recon v2.1 estimates of unobserved clonotypes. Generation probabilities were computed with OLGA for all TCRbeta clonotypes obtained by the gDNA method from several donors. Here the immuneACCESS table is served through TCRdb, limited to in-frame sequences with V and J called. Missing clones are a known gap in these copies; in checked studies unresolved V genes cover under half, and the rest lacks a known reason. The V and J calls and clone size come from that table; D and trimming were worked out from the DNA. Here the sample has some 2,000,000 clones; about 95% occur a single time. Under 0.15% of the sample lies in the top ten.

The sequenced material came from naive CD4+ T cells sorted from blood. According to the study, the label for this sample's cell subset or site signals: CD45RA+ positively selected. This receptor was identified in a young man in good health. Recombination linked TRBV11-2 to TRBJ2-7; 8 junctional bases match TRBD1. Here is the DNA: TGTGCCAGCAGCTTAGATCGGCCAGGGGGCTTGAACGAGCAGTACTTC. This sequence encodes CASSLDRPGGLNEQYF.